The rows below give T cell receptor beta chains drawn from one sample of a study of primary melanoma T cells and metastatic recurrence. Profiled with immunoSEQ multiplex PCR; TCRdb holds only in-frame clones, not every one. The table for this sample gives 50 or so clones. The sequenced material came from melanoma tumor tissue. These receptors came from a human donor with melanoma. Each CDR3 is given with its conserved first and last residue. The order of the fields is V gene, J gene, CDR3 protein.

v_call: TRBV30
j_call: TRBJ1-4
cdr3_aa: CAWTRASPGKLFF

v_call: TRBV6-8
j_call: TRBJ2-5
cdr3_aa: CASSFREPGQETQYF

v_call: TRBV6-8
j_call: TRBJ1-5
cdr3_aa: CASKRGLNQPQHF

v_call: TRBV6-8
j_call: TRBJ1-1
cdr3_aa: CASIPLRDTLYVNTEAFF

v_call: TRBV19
j_call: TRBJ2-2
cdr3_aa: CASSIDLRDFRNTGELFF

v_call: TRBV15
j_call: TRBJ1-5
cdr3_aa: CATSRGGGNQPQHF

v_call: TRBV5-1
j_call: TRBJ2-7
cdr3_aa: CASSPPAGGTDEQYF

v_call: TRBV19
j_call: TRBJ2-1
cdr3_aa: CASSGNYNEQFF

v_call: TRBV18
j_call: TRBJ1-1
cdr3_aa: CASSPRRGTEAFF

v_call: TRBV19
j_call: TRBJ2-3
cdr3_aa: CANSPTGTDTQYF

v_call: TRBV6-8
j_call: TRBJ1-5
cdr3_aa: CASSPRHREPQHF

v_call: TRBV6-8
j_call: TRBJ2-5
cdr3_aa: CASSTRTSGTQETQYF

v_call: TRBV18
j_call: TRBJ1-1
cdr3_aa: CASSPTGGAMNTEAFF

v_call: TRBV22-1
j_call: TRBJ2-2
cdr3_aa: CASRLGQGGTGELFF

v_call: TRBV19
j_call: TRBJ2-1
cdr3_aa: CASSITSGRSEQFF

v_call: TRBV11-3
j_call: TRBJ2-6
cdr3_aa: CASSLRSTKQQSRANVLTF

v_call: TRBV19
j_call: TRBJ2-1
cdr3_aa: CASSISSAPFNEQFF

v_call: TRBV7-6
j_call: TRBJ2-3
cdr3_aa: CASSPEQGAAGGDTDTQYF

v_call: TRBV10-3
j_call: TRBJ1-2
cdr3_aa: CAISESIQGDGYTF

v_call: TRBV23-1
j_call: TRBJ1-2
cdr3_aa: CASSQDPGTYGYTF

v_call: TRBV10-2
j_call: TRBJ2-7
cdr3_aa: CASSESGWEDRSSYEQYF